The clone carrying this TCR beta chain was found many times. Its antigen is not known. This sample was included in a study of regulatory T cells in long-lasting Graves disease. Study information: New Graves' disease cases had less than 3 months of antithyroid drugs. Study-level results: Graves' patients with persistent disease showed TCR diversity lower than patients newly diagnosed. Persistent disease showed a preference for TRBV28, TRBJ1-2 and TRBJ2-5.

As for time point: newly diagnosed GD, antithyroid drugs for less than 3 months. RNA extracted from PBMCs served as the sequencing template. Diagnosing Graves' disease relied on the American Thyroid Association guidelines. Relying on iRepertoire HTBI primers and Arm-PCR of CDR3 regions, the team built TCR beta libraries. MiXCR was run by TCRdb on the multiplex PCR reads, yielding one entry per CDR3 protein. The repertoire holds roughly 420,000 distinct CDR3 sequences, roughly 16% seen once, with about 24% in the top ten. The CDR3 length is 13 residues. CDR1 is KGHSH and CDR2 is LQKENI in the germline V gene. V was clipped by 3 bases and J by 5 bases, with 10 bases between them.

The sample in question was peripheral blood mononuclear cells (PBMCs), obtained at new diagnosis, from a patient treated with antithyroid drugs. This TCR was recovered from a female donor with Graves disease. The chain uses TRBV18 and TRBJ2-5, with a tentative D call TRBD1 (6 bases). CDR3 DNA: TGTGCCAGCTCACCGGGGGCGATGGAGACCCAGTACTTC. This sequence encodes CASSPGAMETQYF.